This T cell receptor (beta chain) was retrieved from a study of cytomegalovirus exposure and HLA in healthy donors. Germline V lookup: CDR1 SQVTM, CDR2 ANQGSEA. V was clipped by 0 bases and J by 4 bases, with 8 bases between them. This CDR3 is 13 amino acids long. Whole-study findings and limits: Subsequent analysis found a tendency for first-cohort TCR clusters to co-occur within the approximately 130 validation repertoires. Cytomegalovirus status was reportedly diagnosed by the classifier with high sensitivity and specificity. Researchers counted around 150 TCR beta chains as cytomegalovirus-associated.

Repertoires were generated with immunoSEQ multiplex PCR, while TCRdb's copy carries only in-frame clones and drops some. The profile covers approximately 270,000 clones, with roughly 87% appearing a single time and around 13% taken by the ten largest. Notes on this clone: The antigen is unknown.

The rearrangement joins TRBV29-1 to TRBJ2-3; D is possibly TRBD2 (5 bases). The clonotype originates from a man between 18 and 35 years old in good health and CMV-seropositive. The specimen sequenced was PBMCs. In nucleotides, the CDR3 is TGCAGCGTTGAAGACAGAGCGGCAGATACGCAGTATTTT. Protein sequence: CSVEDRAADTQYF.